The source of this TCR beta chain is a study of CD8 T cells in ankylosing spondylitis. Regarding the study as a whole: Blood from ankylosing spondylitis patients appeared to carry a characteristic roughly 8-variant TCR beta motif.

Quantitative molecular-barcoded 5'-RACE generated the TCR beta libraries. TCRdb independently ran MiXCR on the 5' RACE reads; one entry per CDR3 protein. The table records 100,000 to 150,000 distinct CDR3 sequences, roughly 15% of them present only once. After removal of 3 bases from V and 1 base from J, the junction contained 5 bases not matched to a gene. The CDR3 has 15 amino acids. Germline CDR1 is SEHNR and CDR2 is FQNEAQ (reference sequence). Note on this clonotype: Its antigen is unidentified.

The sample comprised blood, either unsorted or a sorted T cell fraction (not recorded which). The J gene is TRBJ2-7, the V gene TRBV7-9; 8 nucleotides line up with TRBD2. The sequence came from a male donor with ankylosing spondylitis. This CDR3 is CASSFKTSESYEQYF. In DNA form, the CDR3 reads TGTGCCAGCAGCTTTAAGACTAGCGAATCCTACGAGCAGTACTTC. Full variable domain (remainder filled in from reference TRBV7-9 and TRBJ2-7): DTGVSQNPRHKITKRGQNVTFRCDPISEHNRLYWYRQTLGQGPEFLTYFQNEAQLEKSRLLSDRFSAERPKGSFSTLEIQRTEQGDSAMYLCASSFKTSESYEQYFGPGTRLTVT.